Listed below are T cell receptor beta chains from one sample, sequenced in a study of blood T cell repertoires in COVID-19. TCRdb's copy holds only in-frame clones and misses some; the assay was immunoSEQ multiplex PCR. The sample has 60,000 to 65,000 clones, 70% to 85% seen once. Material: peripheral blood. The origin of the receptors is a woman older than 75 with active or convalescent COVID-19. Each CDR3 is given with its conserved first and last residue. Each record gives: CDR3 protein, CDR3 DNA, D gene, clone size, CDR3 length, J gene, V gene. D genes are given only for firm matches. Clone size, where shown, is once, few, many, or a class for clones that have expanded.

cdr3_aa: CASSVDSTNEQFF; cdr3_nt: TGTGCCAGCAGCGTAGACAGTACTAATGAGCAGTTCTTC; d_call: .; clone_size: .; cdr3_length: 13; j_call: TRBJ2-1; v_call: TRBV9
cdr3_aa: CASSSHRVFNQPQHF; cdr3_nt: TGTGCCAGCAGTTCCCACAGGGTGTTCAATCAGCCCCAGCATTTT; d_call: .; clone_size: .; cdr3_length: 15; j_call: TRBJ1-5; v_call: TRBV6-5
cdr3_aa: CASRRDSSGNTIYF; cdr3_nt: TGCGCCAGCAGGAGAGACAGCTCTGGAAACACCATATATTTT; d_call: .; clone_size: few; cdr3_length: 14; j_call: TRBJ1-3; v_call: TRBV5-1
cdr3_aa: CASSWGLANEKLFF; cdr3_nt: TGCGCCAGCAGCTGGGGGCTAGCTAATGAAAAACTGTTTTTT; d_call: .; clone_size: .; cdr3_length: 14; j_call: TRBJ1-4; v_call: TRBV5-1
cdr3_aa: CASSEDLAAISGYTF; cdr3_nt: TGTGCCAGCAGCGAGGACTTGGCCGCCATAAGTGGCTACACCTTC; d_call: .; clone_size: .; cdr3_length: 15; j_call: TRBJ1-2; v_call: TRBV9
cdr3_aa: CASSQVGTVNTEAFF; cdr3_nt: TGTGCCAGCAGCCAAGTCGGGACAGTGAACACTGAAGCTTTCTTT; d_call: TRBD1; clone_size: .; cdr3_length: 15; j_call: TRBJ1-1; v_call: TRBV13
cdr3_aa: CASSHPGVGYTF; cdr3_nt: TGTGCCAGCAGCCACCCAGGGGTTGGCTACACCTTC; d_call: .; clone_size: .; cdr3_length: 12; j_call: TRBJ1-2; v_call: TRBV3-1/TRBV3-2
cdr3_aa: CASSLLQGANYGYTF; cdr3_nt: TGCGCCAGCAGCTTGCTTCAGGGGGCCAACTATGGCTACACCTTC; d_call: TRBD1; clone_size: .; cdr3_length: 15; j_call: TRBJ1-2; v_call: TRBV5-1
cdr3_aa: CASSLLQGPGDTGELFF; cdr3_nt: TGTGCCAGCAGCTTGTTGCAGGGCCCTGGGGACACCGGGGAGCTGTTTTTT; d_call: .; clone_size: .; cdr3_length: 17; j_call: TRBJ2-2; v_call: TRBV5-6
cdr3_aa: CASSYSGGGGYTF; cdr3_nt: TGTGCCAGCAGTTACTCGGGAGGAGGCGGCTACACCTTC; d_call: .; clone_size: .; cdr3_length: 13; j_call: TRBJ1-2; v_call: TRBV6-6
cdr3_aa: CASSKRDSRSSYNSPLHF; cdr3_nt: TGTGCCAGCAGCAAACGGGACAGCCGGAGCTCCTATAATTCACCCCTCCACTTT; d_call: TRBD1; clone_size: .; cdr3_length: 18; j_call: TRBJ1-6; v_call: TRBV9
cdr3_aa: CASRSRPQGVTDTQYF; cdr3_nt: TGTGCCAGCAGAAGCCGCCCCCAGGGTGTCACAGATACGCAGTATTTT; d_call: .; clone_size: .; cdr3_length: 16; j_call: TRBJ2-3; v_call: TRBV11-3
cdr3_aa: CASSLTGQGYETQYF; cdr3_nt: TGTGCCAGCAGCTTAACGGGACAGGGGTACGAGACCCAGTACTTC; d_call: TRBD1; clone_size: once; cdr3_length: 15; j_call: TRBJ2-5; v_call: TRBV7-3
cdr3_aa: CASSVTGGGLITEAFF; cdr3_nt: TGTGCCAGCAGCGTGACAGGGGGCGGCTTGATCACTGAAGCTTTCTTT; d_call: TRBD1; clone_size: .; cdr3_length: 16; j_call: TRBJ1-1; v_call: TRBV9
cdr3_aa: CASSLSGGTGQPQHF; cdr3_nt: TGTGCCAGCAGTTTATCGGGGGGGACTGGTCAGCCCCAGCATTTT; d_call: .; clone_size: .; cdr3_length: 15; j_call: TRBJ1-5; v_call: TRBV28
cdr3_aa: CASSREGTGKETQYF; cdr3_nt: TGCGCCAGCAGTCGAGAGGGGACAGGGAAAGAGACCCAGTACTTC; d_call: TRBD1; clone_size: .; cdr3_length: 15; j_call: TRBJ2-5; v_call: TRBV10-1
cdr3_aa: CASSLVRAGKTEAFF; cdr3_nt: TGCGCCAGCAGCTTGGTACGGGCAGGGAAAACTGAAGCTTTCTTT; d_call: .; clone_size: .; cdr3_length: 15; j_call: TRBJ1-1; v_call: TRBV5-1
cdr3_aa: CASTQGTGSGSEAFF; cdr3_nt: TGTGCCAGCACCCAGGGGACAGGGAGTGGCTCTGAAGCTTTCTTT; d_call: TRBD1; clone_size: .; cdr3_length: 15; j_call: TRBJ1-1; v_call: TRBV11-2
cdr3_aa: CASSHGKIGNTIYF; cdr3_nt: TGTGCCAGCAGCCACGGGAAGATAGGAAACACCATATATTTT; d_call: .; clone_size: .; cdr3_length: 14; j_call: TRBJ1-3; v_call: TRBV11-2
cdr3_aa: CASSLGLAAGELFF; cdr3_nt: TGTGCCAGCTCACTAGGGCTAGCTGCCGGGGAGCTGTTTTTT; d_call: .; clone_size: medium-sized; cdr3_length: 14; j_call: TRBJ2-2; v_call: TRBV18
cdr3_aa: CASSLDGQGYNEQFF; cdr3_nt: TGCGCCAGCAGCTTGGACGGACAGGGCTACAATGAGCAGTTCTTC; d_call: TRBD1; clone_size: .; cdr3_length: 15; j_call: TRBJ2-1; v_call: TRBV5-1
cdr3_aa: CSAGGRSGANYGYTF; cdr3_nt: TGCAGCGCCGGGGGGAGGAGTGGAGCTAACTATGGCTACACCTTC; d_call: .; clone_size: .; cdr3_length: 15; j_call: TRBJ1-2; v_call: TRBV29-1
cdr3_aa: CASSTGQDDEKLFF; cdr3_nt: TGTGCCAGCAGCACGGGACAGGATGATGAAAAACTGTTTTTT; d_call: TRBD1; clone_size: once; cdr3_length: 14; j_call: TRBJ1-4; v_call: TRBV7-9
cdr3_aa: CASSLEGAGSPLHF; cdr3_nt: TGTGCCAGCAGCTTAGAGGGGGCAGGTTCACCCCTCCACTTT; d_call: TRBD1; clone_size: .; cdr3_length: 14; j_call: TRBJ1-6; v_call: TRBV7-9
cdr3_aa: CASSSTVGTEAFF; cdr3_nt: TGTGCCAGCAGCTCGACAGTAGGGACTGAAGCTTTCTTT; d_call: .; clone_size: .; cdr3_length: 13; j_call: TRBJ1-1; v_call: TRBV11-2
cdr3_aa: CASSLVEVVAGKETQYF; cdr3_nt: TGTGCCAGCAGCTTAGTTGAAGTGGTAGCGGGGAAAGAGACCCAGTACTTC; d_call: TRBD2; clone_size: .; cdr3_length: 17; j_call: TRBJ2-5; v_call: TRBV7-8
cdr3_aa: CATSRDVGGNTIYF; cdr3_nt: TGTGCCACCAGCAGAGATGTGGGGGGGAACACCATATATTTT; d_call: .; clone_size: .; cdr3_length: 14; j_call: TRBJ1-3; v_call: TRBV15
cdr3_aa: CASSVDGQDEKLFF; cdr3_nt: TGTGCCAGCAGCGTAGACGGTCAGGATGAAAAACTGTTTTTT; d_call: .; clone_size: few; cdr3_length: 14; j_call: TRBJ1-4; v_call: TRBV9
cdr3_aa: CASRYTGGTEAFF; cdr3_nt: TGTGCCAGCAGGTATACAGGGGGAACTGAAGCTTTCTTT; d_call: TRBD1; clone_size: .; cdr3_length: 13; j_call: TRBJ1-1; v_call: TRBV7-9
cdr3_aa: CASSQGLQVANEKLFF; cdr3_nt: TGTGCCAGCAGCCAGGGACTTCAAGTGGCTAATGAAAAACTGTTTTTT; d_call: .; clone_size: .; cdr3_length: 16; j_call: TRBJ1-4; v_call: TRBV7-9
cdr3_aa: CASSSWNTEAFF; cdr3_nt: TGTGCCAGCAGCTCTTGGAACACTGAAGCTTTCTTT; d_call: .; clone_size: .; cdr3_length: 12; j_call: TRBJ1-1; v_call: TRBV5-4
cdr3_aa: CASRPGQGGLLDDEQFF; cdr3_nt: TGTGCCAGCAGACCGGGACAGGGTGGTTTATTAGACGATGAGCAGTTCTTC; d_call: TRBD1; clone_size: .; cdr3_length: 17; j_call: TRBJ2-1; v_call: TRBV2
cdr3_aa: CATSRAESSAFF; cdr3_nt: TGTGCCACCAGCAGAGCCGAGTCGTCGGCTTTCTTT; d_call: .; clone_size: .; cdr3_length: 12; j_call: TRBJ1-1; v_call: TRBV15
cdr3_aa: CASSFRVGTAEAFF; cdr3_nt: TGTGCCAGCAGCTTCAGGGTTGGGACAGCTGAAGCTTTCTTT; d_call: TRBD1; clone_size: once; cdr3_length: 14; j_call: TRBJ1-1; v_call: TRBV11-2
cdr3_aa: CASSISGGSGIQYF; cdr3_nt: TGTGCCAGTAGTATAAGCGGGGGGTCGGGCATTCAGTACTTC; d_call: TRBD2; clone_size: .; cdr3_length: 14; j_call: TRBJ2-4; v_call: TRBV19
cdr3_aa: CASSGDSAGDSPLHF; cdr3_nt: TGCGCCAGCAGCGGGGACAGTGCTGGGGATTCACCCCTCCACTTT; d_call: TRBD1; clone_size: .; cdr3_length: 15; j_call: TRBJ1-6; v_call: TRBV5-1
cdr3_aa: CASSQDSNYGYTF; cdr3_nt: TGTGCCAGCAGCCAAGACAGTAACTATGGCTACACCTTC; d_call: .; clone_size: .; cdr3_length: 13; j_call: TRBJ1-2; v_call: TRBV3-1/TRBV3-2
cdr3_aa: CASSLAGGPEAKNIQYF; cdr3_nt: TGTGCCAGTAGTTTAGCGGGGGGGCCGGAGGCCAAAAACATTCAGTACTTC; d_call: TRBD2; clone_size: .; cdr3_length: 17; j_call: TRBJ2-4; v_call: TRBV19
cdr3_aa: CASSLGPDRTDGYTF; cdr3_nt: TGCGCCAGCAGCTTGGGGCCCGACAGGACGGATGGCTACACCTTC; d_call: .; clone_size: .; cdr3_length: 15; j_call: TRBJ1-2; v_call: TRBV5-1
cdr3_aa: CASSPGDLYEQYF; cdr3_nt: TGTGCCAGCAGCCCCGGAGATTTATACGAGCAGTACTTC; d_call: .; clone_size: .; cdr3_length: 13; j_call: TRBJ2-7; v_call: TRBV6-5
cdr3_aa: CASSLSGLGGGYTF; cdr3_nt: TGTGCCAGCAGCTTGTCCGGTTTAGGAGGTGGCTACACCTTC; d_call: .; clone_size: .; cdr3_length: 14; j_call: TRBJ1-2; v_call: TRBV5-6
cdr3_aa: CASSPSGGASYNEQFF; cdr3_nt: TGTGCCAGCAGCCCCTCCGGGGGGGCCTCTTACAATGAGCAGTTCTTC; d_call: TRBD2; clone_size: once; cdr3_length: 16; j_call: TRBJ2-1; v_call: TRBV9
cdr3_aa: CASSQHAGQGASYGYTF; cdr3_nt: TGCGCCAGCAGCCAACACGCGGGACAGGGGGCTTCCTATGGCTACACCTTC; d_call: TRBD1; clone_size: few; cdr3_length: 17; j_call: TRBJ1-2; v_call: TRBV4-1
cdr3_aa: CASSSEGAGGYTF; cdr3_nt: TGTGCCAGCTCATCGGAGGGGGCCGGTGGCTACACCTTC; d_call: TRBD1; clone_size: few; cdr3_length: 13; j_call: TRBJ1-2; v_call: TRBV18
cdr3_aa: CASSVGQSYEQYF; cdr3_nt: TGTGCCAGCAGCGTAGGGCAGTCCTACGAGCAGTACTTC; d_call: .; clone_size: once; cdr3_length: 13; j_call: TRBJ2-7; v_call: TRBV9
cdr3_aa: CASSHWLDSYTGELFF; cdr3_nt: TGCGCCAGCAGCCATTGGCTGGACAGCTACACCGGGGAGCTGTTTTTT; d_call: .; clone_size: .; cdr3_length: 16; j_call: TRBJ2-2; v_call: TRBV5-1
cdr3_aa: CASSFSTGGNTEAFF; cdr3_nt: TGCGCCAGCAGTTTCTCGACAGGGGGGAACACTGAAGCTTTCTTT; d_call: TRBD1; clone_size: .; cdr3_length: 15; j_call: TRBJ1-1; v_call: TRBV5-1
cdr3_aa: CASSPGGDPTEAFF; cdr3_nt: TGTGCCAGCTCACCAGGGGGGGACCCCACTGAAGCTTTCTTT; d_call: .; clone_size: .; cdr3_length: 14; j_call: TRBJ1-1; v_call: TRBV18
cdr3_aa: CASRVRQGGYTF; cdr3_nt: TGTGCCAGCAGAGTTCGACAGGGAGGCTACACCTTC; d_call: TRBD1; clone_size: .; cdr3_length: 12; j_call: TRBJ1-2; v_call: TRBV2
cdr3_aa: CATSEPGQGFDTQYF; cdr3_nt: TGTGCCACCAGTGAACCGGGACAGGGGTTCGATACGCAGTATTTT; d_call: TRBD1; clone_size: .; cdr3_length: 15; j_call: TRBJ2-3; v_call: TRBV24-1
cdr3_aa: CASSPRTGGSYEQYF; cdr3_nt: TGTGCCAGCAGCCCCCGGACAGGGGGTTCCTACGAGCAGTACTTC; d_call: TRBD1; clone_size: once; cdr3_length: 15; j_call: TRBJ2-7; v_call: TRBV7-8
cdr3_aa: CASSSLYRDRGAFF; cdr3_nt: TGTGCCAGCAGTTCCTTATACCGGGACAGAGGAGCTTTCTTT; d_call: TRBD1; clone_size: .; cdr3_length: 14; j_call: TRBJ1-1; v_call: TRBV6-5
cdr3_aa: CASRGTGLQPQHF; cdr3_nt: TGTGCCAGCAGGGGAACAGGGCTCCAGCCCCAGCATTTT; d_call: .; clone_size: few; cdr3_length: 13; j_call: TRBJ1-5; v_call: TRBV2
cdr3_aa: CASSFNGGALYYGYTF; cdr3_nt: TGTGCCAGCAGCTTTAATGGGGGGGCCCTATACTATGGCTACACCTTC; d_call: .; clone_size: many; cdr3_length: 16; j_call: TRBJ1-2; v_call: TRBV5-4
cdr3_aa: CASSSRQGNQPQHF; cdr3_nt: TGTGCCAGCAGCTCGCGACAGGGCAATCAGCCCCAGCATTTT; d_call: .; clone_size: .; cdr3_length: 14; j_call: TRBJ1-5; v_call: TRBV5-6
cdr3_aa: CASSPGTGAVLGTGELFF; cdr3_nt: TGTGCCAGTAGTCCGGGGACAGGGGCGGTTTTGGGGACCGGGGAGCTGTTTTTT; d_call: TRBD1; clone_size: .; cdr3_length: 18; j_call: TRBJ2-2; v_call: TRBV19
cdr3_aa: CASSFSQGISNYGYTF; cdr3_nt: TGCGCCAGCAGCTTCTCCCAGGGGATTTCCAACTATGGCTACACCTTC; d_call: .; clone_size: .; cdr3_length: 16; j_call: TRBJ1-2; v_call: TRBV5-1
cdr3_aa: CASSPRTSGGLGGHEQFF; cdr3_nt: TGTGCCAGCTCACCGCGTACCAGCGGGGGGCTGGGTGGCCATGAGCAGTTCTTC; d_call: TRBD2; clone_size: .; cdr3_length: 18; j_call: TRBJ2-1; v_call: TRBV18
cdr3_aa: CASRGVWNTEAFF; cdr3_nt: TGCGCCAGCAGGGGCGTTTGGAACACTGAAGCTTTCTTT; d_call: .; clone_size: .; cdr3_length: 13; j_call: TRBJ1-1; v_call: TRBV4-1
cdr3_aa: CASSQLGGGGNTIYF; cdr3_nt: TGCGCCAGCAGCCAACTCGGGGGTGGTGGAAACACCATATATTTT; d_call: .; clone_size: .; cdr3_length: 15; j_call: TRBJ1-3; v_call: TRBV4-1